This entry concerns a single T cell receptor (beta chain). The CDR3 has 14 residues. J was trimmed by 9 bases and V by 5 bases; bases with no gene match: 10. In germline, CDR1 is MNHEY, CDR2 SMNVEV (reference sequence). This sample is part of a study of blood T cell repertoires in COVID-19. Study-level information: Nucleic acid was either cDNA or gDNA, and it came from T cells, B-cell-depleted T cells, or PBMCs.

TCRdb keeps only in-frame clones here, not all; method: immunoSEQ multiplex PCR. Of 200,000 to 300,000 clones listed, just under 85% were seen once; the top ten hold over 5.5%. The gene calls are TRBV27 and TRBJ2-4, with TRBD1 identical over 7 bases. This receptor was identified in a woman in her fifties or sixties with active or convalescent COVID-19. Sequencing was performed on peripheral blood. CDR3: CASSPGTVEVIQYF. The CDR3 bases are TGTGCCAGCAGTCCGGGGACAGTCGAAGTCATTCAGTACTTC.